This T cell receptor beta chain appears in the sequencing data of a study of graft-versus-host responses after intestinal transplantation. Study information: The transplants performed in recipients were multivisceral, liver-intestinal, or isolated intestinal.

Looked up from germline, CDR1 is SEHNR and CDR2 is FQNEAQ (reference sequence). Trimming cost V 5 bases and J 4 bases, with 11 bases left between them. This CDR3 spans 13 amino acids. Using immunoSEQ multiplex PCR, the repertoire was profiled, and TCRdb retains in-frame clones only, with some absent. The sample gives tens of thousands of clones, about 90% of which show up once; 2.7% is in the top ten. Specimen: PBMCs, collected around 120 days after intestinal transplantation. The chain recombines TRBV7-9 with TRBJ2-5; D gene ambiguous. The sequence was collected from a human patient who received an intestinal transplant, so some T cells may come from the graft donor. The CDR3 spells CASSLSGGETQYF. The CDR3 DNA sequence: TGTGCCAGCAGCCTTAGTGGCGGAGAGACCCAGTACTTC.